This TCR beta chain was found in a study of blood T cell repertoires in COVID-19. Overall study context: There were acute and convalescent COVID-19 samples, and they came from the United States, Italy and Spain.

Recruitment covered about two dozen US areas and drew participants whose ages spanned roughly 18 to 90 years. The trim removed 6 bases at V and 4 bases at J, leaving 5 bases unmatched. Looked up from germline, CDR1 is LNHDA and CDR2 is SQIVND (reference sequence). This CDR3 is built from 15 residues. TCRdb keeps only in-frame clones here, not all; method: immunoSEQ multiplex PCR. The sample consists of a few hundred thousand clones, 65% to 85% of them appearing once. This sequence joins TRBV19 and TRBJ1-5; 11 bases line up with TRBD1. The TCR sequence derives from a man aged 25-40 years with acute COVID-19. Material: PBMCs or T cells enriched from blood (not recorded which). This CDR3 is CASSPGQGANQPQHF. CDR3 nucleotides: TGTGCCAGTAGCCCCGGACAGGGGGCGAATCAGCCCCAGCATTTT.